This TCR beta chain was documented in a study of T-cell reconstitution after alpha-beta-depleted transplantation in children. This sample's TCRbeta library carried unique molecular identifier barcodes. Each CDR3 protein is one row after TCRdb ran MiXCR on the PCR reads. The sample consists of around 500,000 distinct CDR3 sequences, approximately 13% of them appearing once. This CDR3 is built from 13 residues. V shed 7 bases and J shed 0 bases, with 11 bases lying between them. Germline V lookup: CDR1 SGHRS, CDR2 YFSETQ. This receptor was identified in a human donor who donated a stem cell graft to a child with combined immunodeficiency. V gene TRBV5-1 combines with J gene TRBJ2-7; D is ambiguous. The source was PBMCs from the stem cell graft donor, collected from the stem cell graft. CDR3 region: CASALPGSYEQYF. DNA for the CDR3: TGCGCCAGCGCCCTGCCAGGCTCCTACGAGCAGTACTTC.